This record concerns one T cell receptor beta chain sequence. Its antigen remains undetermined. Per-nucleotide qualities are absent, and no much larger clonotype sits a single base away. The sample belongs to a study of Ad26.COV2.S vaccination and SARS-CoV-2 variants (dated by TCRdb to the early 2020s). Background for the entire study: Donors in the vaccine arm were drawn from COV1001, a multicentre, randomized, double-blind, placebo-controlled phase I-IIa trial testing Ad26.COV2.S in healthy adults. Ad26.COV2.S was administered intramuscularly at a dose of 5x10^10 or 1x10^11 viral particles, either as one shot or as two shots given 56 days apart. TCRbeta repertoire sequencing was used to assess the specificity and breadth of SARS-CoV-2-reactive T cell receptors after Ad26.COV2.S vaccination. The TCR-sequenced set comprised around 32 samples: some 19 Ad26.COV2.S vaccine recipients, 5 placebo recipients and 8 SARS-CoV-2 convalescent individuals. Participants in the trial were split at random into five groups of five each, receiving low-dose or high-dose Ad26.COV2.S once or twice, or else placebo on both occasions. Blinding of investigators to trial group allocation was maintained during experiments and outcome assessment. What the work shows at the level of the full study, not this receptor alone: The study lacked the statistical power to compare responses across vaccine doses or regimens. Higher spike-specific TCR breadth was observed in Ad26.COV2.S recipients than in placebo recipients (P = 0.0014). Substantial breadth of spike-specific CD8+ and CD4+ T cell responses was reported after vaccination. Comparable non-spike TCR breadth was observed between vaccine and placebo recipients, consistent with only spike being contained in the vaccine. It was noted by the authors that total T cell responses may have been underestimated by the TCR breadth and depth analyses.

The immunoSEQ Assay was the method used to sequence TCRbeta CDR3 regions. After extraction, genomic DNA underwent amplification by bias-controlled multiplex PCR, followed by high-throughput sequencing. Turning to the authors' computational methods: Collapsing and filtering of sequences were performed to quantify the absolute abundance of each unique TCRbeta CDR3 region. T cell fraction was estimated by normalization of TCRbeta template counts to usable DNA, with usable DNA being measured through amplification of reference genes present in all nucleated cells. Repertoire TCRs were annotated as SARS-CoV-2-specific when V gene, CDR3 amino acid sequence and J gene were exactly matched to a known reactive TCR set. The reference SARS-CoV-2 TCR set came from MIRA and was filtered for enrichment in COVID-19-positive ImmuneCODE repertoires, removing public or cross-reactive TCRs. Based on the MIRA antigens, annotated TCRs were further analysed at the level of specific ORF or position within ORF. Breadth was defined as annotated unique rearrangements over total unique productive rearrangements; depth was the summed frequency of those rearrangements. Two-sided Wilcoxon rank-sum tests were applied when comparing TCR breadth between groups. TCRdb holds this immuneACCESS table with in-frame rearrangements only. Some clones are missing; in checked studies, unresolved V genes explain under half, and the rest has no known cause. V and J calls plus clone size are reproduced from that table; the DNA served to infer D and trimming. The sample contains hundreds of thousands of clones, 80% to 95% of them found a single time. The ten biggest clones cover 9% to 15% of the sample.

V is pared back by 6 bases and J by 0 bases, with 5 bases lying between the germline termini. CDR3 length: 12 amino acids, cysteine to phenylalanine. Only the CDR3 part of the read is kept: 36 bases, read in frame from the first base. According to the germline V gene, CDR1 reads MNHEY and CDR2 reads SVGAGI. What this sample's treatment or condition label stands for: over 15 received Ad26.COV2.S at low or high dose, single or two shots; about 5 received placebo; per-sample allocation not given. Repertoires of vaccine and placebo recipients were sequenced from samples taken on day 63 after the first injection. Between 29 July and 7 August 2020, Cohort 1b enrolled approximately 26 adults aged 18-55 years at one site in Boston, USA. Ad26.COV2.S was a replication-incompetent adenovirus type 26 vector expressing a prefusion-stabilized SARS-CoV-2 spike protein from the original Wuhan strain.

Recombination joined TRBV6-5 with TRBJ2-5; the D gene is not confidently resolved. Sample: peripheral blood, taken in a trial of Ad26.COV2.S vaccine versus placebo. This TCR came from a person aged 18-65 years who received the Ad26.COV2.S COVID-19 vaccine or a placebo. The bases are TGTGCCAGCAGCCTGGACCAAGAGACCCAGTACTTC. Translated, this gives CASSLDQETQYF.